The entry below gives a single T cell receptor (beta chain) sequence along with its context. This sample is part of a study of cytomegalovirus exposure and HLA in healthy donors. From germline, CDR1 is LGHNT and CDR2 FRNRAP. CDR3 size: 13 residues. The V end was cut by 2 bases, the J end by 6 bases, with 10 bases between. Primers included in the PCR were 60 Vbeta and 13 Jbeta primers. The data were produced by immunoSEQ multiplex PCR, yet TCRdb's version contains in-frame clones alone and is incomplete. The table includes 90,000 to 100,000 clones, about 74% detected once. The sequence came from a male donor in good health and CMV-seronegative. Sequenced sample: PBMCs. The genes are TRBV12-5 and TRBJ1-1, with no clear D. CDR3 region: CASGLNGRSEAFF. The DNA for the CDR3 is TGTGCTAGTGGTTTGAATGGTCGGTCTGAAGCTTTCTTT. The entire variable domain, with the rest obtained from reference TRBV12-5 and TRBJ1-1, is as follows: DARVTQTPRHKVTEMGQEVTMRCQPILGHNTVFWYRQTMMQGLELLAYFRNRAPLDDSGMPKDRFSAEMPDATLATLKIQPSEPRDSAVYFCASGLNGRSEAFFGQGTRLTVV.